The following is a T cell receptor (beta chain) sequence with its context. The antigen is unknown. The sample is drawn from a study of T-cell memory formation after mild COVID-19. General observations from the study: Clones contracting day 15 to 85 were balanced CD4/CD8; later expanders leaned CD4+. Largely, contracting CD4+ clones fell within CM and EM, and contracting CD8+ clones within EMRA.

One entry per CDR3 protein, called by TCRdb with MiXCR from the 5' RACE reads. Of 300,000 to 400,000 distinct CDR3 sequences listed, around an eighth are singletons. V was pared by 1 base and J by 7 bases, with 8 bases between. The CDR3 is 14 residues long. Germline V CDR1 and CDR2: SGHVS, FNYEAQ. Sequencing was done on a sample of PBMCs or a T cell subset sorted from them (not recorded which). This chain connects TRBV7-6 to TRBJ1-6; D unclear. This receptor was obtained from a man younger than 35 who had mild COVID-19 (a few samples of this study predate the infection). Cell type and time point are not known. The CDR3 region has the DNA TGTGCCAGCAGCTTAGATTGGGGAAATTCACCCCTCCACTTT. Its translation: CASSLDWGNSPLHF. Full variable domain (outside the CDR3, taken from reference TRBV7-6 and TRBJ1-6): GAGVSQSPRYKVTKRGQDVALRCDPISGHVSLYWYRQALGQGPEFLTYFNYEAQQDKSGLPNDRFSAERPEGSISTLTIQRTEQRDSAMYRCASSLDWGNSPLHFGNGTRLTVT.